Only one count was recorded for the clone carrying this T cell receptor beta chain. PCR used 60 Vbeta primers and 13 Jbeta primers. Assay: immunoSEQ multiplex PCR; the TCRdb copy retains only in-frame clones and omits some. Counted here are approximately 130,000 clones, over 70% occurring once; the ten biggest clones make up about 8.3%. This sample was included in a study of cytomegalovirus exposure and HLA in healthy donors. The specimen was PBMCs. The sequence was collected from a woman aged 45-65 years in good health and CMV-seropositive.

CDR3 DNA sequence: TGCAGCGTCTCCAGGGAACACGGCATTCAGTACTTC. Its translation: CSVSREHGIQYF. The chain employs TRBV29-1 and TRBJ2-4; D might be TRBD1 (5 bases). Germline assignment: CDR1 SQVTM and CDR2 ANQGSEA. With 6 bases removed from V and 9 bases from J, the gap between germline ends came to 15 bases. There are 12 residues in the CDR3.